Below, one TCR beta chain is given with its context. This record belongs to a study of blood T cell repertoires in COVID-19. Study summary: T cells, B-cell-depleted T cells, or PBMCs supplied cDNA or gDNA.

In the source study's methods: Estimated nucleated cell counts came from reference gene primer amplification. Libraries were prepared by immunoSEQ multiplex PCR; TCRdb keeps only in-frame clonotypes and omits some of them. From that table come the V and J calls and clone size; the DNA was used to work out D and trimming. The sample has around 160,000 clones, about 86% seen once. The germline V gene has CDR1 SGHRS and CDR2 YFSETQ. Trimming stripped 7 bases from V and 4 bases from J, with 30 bases between. This CDR3 comprises 18 residues. The chain carries TRBV5-1 and TRBJ2-7, with D tentatively TRBD1 (6 bases). The source of this sequence is a woman of 80 years or more with acute or convalescent COVID-19. Sequenced material: peripheral blood. The CDR3 region is CASAKRLSMLQGGYEQYF. CDR3 in DNA: TGCGCCAGCGCCAAGCGGTTATCGATGTTACAGGGTGGGTACGAGCAGTACTTC.